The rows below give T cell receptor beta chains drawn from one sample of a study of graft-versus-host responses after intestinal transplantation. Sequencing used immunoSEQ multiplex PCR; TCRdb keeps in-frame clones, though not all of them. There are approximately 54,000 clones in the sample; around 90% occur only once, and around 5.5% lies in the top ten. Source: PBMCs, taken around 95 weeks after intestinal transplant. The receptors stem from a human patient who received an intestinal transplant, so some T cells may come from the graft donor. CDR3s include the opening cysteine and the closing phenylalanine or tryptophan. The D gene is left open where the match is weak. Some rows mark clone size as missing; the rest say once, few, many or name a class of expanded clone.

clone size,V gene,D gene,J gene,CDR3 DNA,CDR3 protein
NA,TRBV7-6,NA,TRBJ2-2,TGTGCCAGCAGCTTAGTTACATCAGCGGGGTCTTTGGGGGCGCTGTTTTTT,CASSLVTSAGSLGALFF
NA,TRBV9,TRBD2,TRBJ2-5,TGTGCCAGCAGCGTAGTAAGCGGGGGGCCCCAAGAGACCCAGTACTTC,CASSVVSGGPQETQYF
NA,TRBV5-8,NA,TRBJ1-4,TGTGCCAGCAGCTTACCAGAAGATAATGAAAAACTGTTTTTT,CASSLPEDNEKLFF
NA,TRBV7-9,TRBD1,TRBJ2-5,TGTGCCAGCAGCTTAGGGGTAGACAGGGTGGAGACCCAGTACTTC,CASSLGVDRVETQYF
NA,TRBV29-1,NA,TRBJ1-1,TGCAGCGAATCCCGGGCTTCAATCGCTGAAGCTTTCTTT,CSESRASIAEAFF
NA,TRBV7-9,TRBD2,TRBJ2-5,TGTGCCAGCAGCCCCCCGGGGGGGGAGACCCAGTACTTC,CASSPPGGETQYF
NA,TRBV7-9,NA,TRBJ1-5,TGTGCCAGCAGCTTAGGAGGAAGAGGGGTGAGTCAGCCCCAGCATTTT,CASSLGGRGVSQPQHF
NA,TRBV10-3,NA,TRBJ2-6,TGTGCCATCAGTGAGGGGGTCTCTGGGGCCAACGTCCTGACTTTC,CAISEGVSGANVLTF
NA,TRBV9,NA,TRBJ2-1,TGTGCCAGCAGTGTAAGGATGTCGAGCGGTTCCTACAATGAGCAGTTCTTC,CASSVRMSSGSYNEQFF
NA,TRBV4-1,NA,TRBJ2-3,TGCGCCAGCAGATCCGGGGAGGCGACAGATACGCAGTATTTT,CASRSGEATDTQYF
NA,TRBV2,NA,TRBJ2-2,TGTGCCAGCAGCGCCCAGGGACCCGGGGAGCTGTTTTTT,CASSAQGPGELFF
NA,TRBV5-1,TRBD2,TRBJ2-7,TGCGCCAGCAGCTTGGGCGGGGGGTTTGACTCCTACGAGCAGTACTTC,CASSLGGGFDSYEQYF
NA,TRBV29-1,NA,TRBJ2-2,TGCAGCGTCACAGTTGTGGAATGGGGGGAGCTGTTTTTT,CSVTVVEWGELFF
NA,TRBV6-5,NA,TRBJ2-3,TGTGCCAGCAGTTACTTCGGGCCCAGGGTAACAGATACGCAGTATTTT,CASSYFGPRVTDTQYF
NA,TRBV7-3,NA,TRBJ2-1,TGTGCCAGCAGCTTCCAGGGTGGCTCCTACAATGAGCAGTTCTTC,CASSFQGGSYNEQFF
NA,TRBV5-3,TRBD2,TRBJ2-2,TGTGCCAGAAGCAACGTTGGGACTAGCGGGTTCTTATGCACCGGGGAGCTGTTTTTT,CARSNVGTSGFLCTGELFF
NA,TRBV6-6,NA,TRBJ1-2,TGTGCCAGCAGTTACTCTTCGCTGGACTATGGCTACACCTTC,CASSYSSLDYGYTF
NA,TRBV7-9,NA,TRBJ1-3,TGTGCCAGCAGCTCCTTGAACGGAAACACCATATATTTT,CASSSLNGNTIYF
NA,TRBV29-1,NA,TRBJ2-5,TGCAGCGTTTGGGGGCAGGAGGAGACCCAGTACTTC,CSVWGQEETQYF
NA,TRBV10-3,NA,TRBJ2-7,TGTGCCATCAGTGAGACAGGGATGTCCTACGAGCAGTACTTC,CAISETGMSYEQYF
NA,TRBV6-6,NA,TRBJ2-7,TGTGCCACCCGCAAGGAGGGGGCGAACGAGCAGTACTTC,CATRKEGANEQYF
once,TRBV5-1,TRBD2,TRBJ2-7,TGCGCCAGCAGTGGGACTACTCTCTACGAGCAGTACTTC,CASSGTTLYEQYF
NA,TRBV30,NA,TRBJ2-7,TGTGCCTGGAGACAGGGTTTTCCCACCTACGAGCAGTACTTC,CAWRQGFPTYEQYF
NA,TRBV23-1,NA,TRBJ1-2,TGCGCCAGGATCTTCAGGGAACGAGGTAACTATGGCTACACCTTC,CARIFRERGNYGYTF
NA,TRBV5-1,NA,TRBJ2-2,TGCGCCAGCAGCTTGGCCCGCTTTGGGGCCGGGGAGCTGTTTTTT,CASSLARFGAGELFF
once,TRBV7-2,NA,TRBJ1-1,TGTGCCAGCAGCTTTGCGGGTGGCACTGAAGCTTTCTTT,CASSFAGGTEAFF
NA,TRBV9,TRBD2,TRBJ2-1,TGTGCCAGCAGCCAGTCGGGACTAGCCACCAATGAGCAGTTCTTC,CASSQSGLATNEQFF
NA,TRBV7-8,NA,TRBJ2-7,TGTGCCAGCAGCGTTCAGGGGTTTGGCGAGCAGGACTTC,CASSVQGFGEQDF
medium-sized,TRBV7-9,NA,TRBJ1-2,TGTGCCAGCAGCTCAGCCCAGGGGTACCCCTTTGGCTACACCTTC,CASSSAQGYPFGYTF
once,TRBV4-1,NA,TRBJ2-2,TGCGCCAGCAGCCAAACGTACACCGGGGAGCTGTTTTTT,CASSQTYTGELFF
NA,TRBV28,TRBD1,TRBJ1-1,TGTGCCAGCAGTCGTACAGGGGGGGACACTGAAGCTTTCTTT,CASSRTGGDTEAFF
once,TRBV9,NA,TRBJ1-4,TGTGCCAGCAGCGAAAGGGGTGGGGAAAAACTGTTTTTT,CASSERGGEKLFF
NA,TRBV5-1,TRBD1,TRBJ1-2,TGCGCCAGCCGGCGTCCGGGACAGGGGACCTATGGCTACACCTTC,CASRRPGQGTYGYTF
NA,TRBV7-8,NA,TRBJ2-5,TGTGCCAGCAGCACCCCGGGACAGCGGGACTCCGAGTACCAAGAGACCCAGTACTTC,CASSTPGQRDSEYQETQYF
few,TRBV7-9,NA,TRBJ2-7,TGTGCCAGCAGCCGCCGGACAGCCGCCTACGAGCAGTACTTC,CASSRRTAAYEQYF
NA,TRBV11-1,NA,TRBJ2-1,TGTGCCAGCAGCTTATTGAATGAGCAGTTCTTC,CASSLLNEQFF
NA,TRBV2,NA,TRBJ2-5,TGTGCCAGCAGTCCCGACAACCCTCAAGAGACCCAGTACTTC,CASSPDNPQETQYF
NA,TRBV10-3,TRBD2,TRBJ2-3,TGTGCCATCAGTGGGCCCACTAGCGGGGGGGGCACAGATACGCAGTATTTT,CAISGPTSGGGTDTQYF
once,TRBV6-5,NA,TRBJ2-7,TGTGCCAGCAGTTACGGCGACTCCTACGAGCAGTACTTC,CASSYGDSYEQYF
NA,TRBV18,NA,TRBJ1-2,TGTGCCAGCTCACCCTATAACCTTCAGACAGTGACCAACTATGGCTACACCTTC,CASSPYNLQTVTNYGYTF
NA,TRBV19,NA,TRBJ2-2,TGTGCCACCAAGGTCAGGGGGGGAACCGGGGAGCTGTTTTTT,CATKVRGGTGELFF
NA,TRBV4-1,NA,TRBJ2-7,TGCGCCAGCAGCCCGCAACTAAGCCGATCAGCCTACGTCTCCTACGAGCAGTACTTC,CASSPQLSRSAYVSYEQYF
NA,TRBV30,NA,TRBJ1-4,TGTGCCTGGAGTGGTGCTCGTTCCAGGCCTACGAATGAAAAACTGTTTTTT,CAWSGARSRPTNEKLFF
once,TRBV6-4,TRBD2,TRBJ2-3,TGTGCCAGCAGTGACAAGACCGGGGGGAATACGCAGTATTTT,CASSDKTGGNTQYF
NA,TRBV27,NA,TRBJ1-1,TGTGCCAGCAGTATCAGTAGGGCCATGAACACTGAAGCTTTCTTT,CASSISRAMNTEAFF
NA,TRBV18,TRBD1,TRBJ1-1,TGTGCCAGCTCACCTCAGGGGGCGAACACTGAAGCTTTCTTT,CASSPQGANTEAFF
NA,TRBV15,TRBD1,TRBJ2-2,TGTGCCACCAGCAGAGATGGGGACAGGGTCCTCTCCGGGGAGCTGTTTTTT,CATSRDGDRVLSGELFF
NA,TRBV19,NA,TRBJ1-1,TGTGCCAGTAGGATACAGGGTGCCAACACTGAAGCTTTCTTT,CASRIQGANTEAFF
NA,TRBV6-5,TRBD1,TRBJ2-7,TGTGCCAGCAGTACGGGACAGTACGAGCAGTACTTC,CASSTGQYEQYF
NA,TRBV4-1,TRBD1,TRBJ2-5,TGCGCCAGCAGCCAGGCCCCGCCCGGGACAGGCTTGCAAGAGACCCAGTACTTC,CASSQAPPGTGLQETQYF
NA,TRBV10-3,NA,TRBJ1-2,TGTGCCATCAGTGATGGGGCAGGGTATTATGGCTACACCTTC,CAISDGAGYYGYTF